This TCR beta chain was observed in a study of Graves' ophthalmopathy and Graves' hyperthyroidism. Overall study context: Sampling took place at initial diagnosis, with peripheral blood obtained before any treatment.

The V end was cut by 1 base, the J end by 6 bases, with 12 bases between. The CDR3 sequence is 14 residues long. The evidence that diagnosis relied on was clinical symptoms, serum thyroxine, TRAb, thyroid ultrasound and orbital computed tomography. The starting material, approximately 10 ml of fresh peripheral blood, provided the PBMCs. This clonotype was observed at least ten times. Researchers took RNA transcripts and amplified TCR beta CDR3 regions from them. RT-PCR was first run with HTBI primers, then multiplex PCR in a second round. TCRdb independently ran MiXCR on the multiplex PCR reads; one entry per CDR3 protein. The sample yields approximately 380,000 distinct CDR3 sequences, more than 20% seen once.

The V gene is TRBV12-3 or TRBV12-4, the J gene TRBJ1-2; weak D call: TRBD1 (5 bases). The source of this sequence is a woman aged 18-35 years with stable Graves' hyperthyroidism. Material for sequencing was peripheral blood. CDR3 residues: CASSLGTPVDGYTF. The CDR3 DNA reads TGTGCCAGCAGTTTAGGGACACCCGTCGATGGCTACACCTTC.